These T cell receptor beta chains were read from a single sample in a study of response to subunit inactivated influenza vaccine. TCRdb itself ran the RT-PCR reads through MiXCR, one entry per CDR3 protein. The data hold approximately 300,000 distinct CDR3 sequences, with 20% to 25% observed a single time. The source was PBMCs from blood, collected less than 22 months after vaccination. These receptors were collected from a man aged 45 to 75 who received an inactivated influenza vaccine. CDR3s include the opening cysteine and the closing phenylalanine or tryptophan. The D gene is left open where the match is weak. Some rows mark clone size as missing; the rest say once, few, many or name a class of expanded clone.

CASSQDIRPYTGELFF,TGCGCCAGCAGCCAAGATATTAGACCATACACCGGGGAGCTGTTTTTT,TRBJ2-2,few,TRBV4-3,NA
CASSLGKTEAFF,TGTGCCAGCAGCTTAGGGAAGACTGAAGCTTTCTTT,TRBJ1-1,many,TRBV5-6,NA
CASSLEGTESSNQPQHF,TGTGCCAGCAGCTTAGAGGGTACAGAAAGTAGCAATCAGCCCCAGCATTTT,TRBJ1-5,NA,TRBV7-9,NA
CASSPPSLRYNEQFF,TGTGCCAGCTCACCACCGAGCTTACGATACAATGAGCAGTTCTTC,TRBJ2-1,NA,TRBV18,NA
CASSPRGESSEQYF,TGTGCCAGCAGCCCCCGCGGGGAGAGTTCCGAGCAGTACTTC,TRBJ2-7,NA,TRBV3-1,NA
CASSPLIGGSQYF,TGCGCCAGCAGCCCCCTTATAGGGGGCTCCCAGTACTTC,TRBJ2-7,few,TRBV4-1,TRBD1
CASSFGQGAGELFF,TGTGCCAGCAGCTTCGGACAGGGGGCCGGGGAGCTGTTTTTT,TRBJ2-2,NA,TRBV7-3,TRBD1
CASSQGPGGAYGYTF,TGCGCCAGCAGCCAAGGGCCCGGGGGCGCCTATGGCTACACCTTC,TRBJ1-2,few,TRBV4-1,NA
CASSLVAGDLETQYF,TGTGCCAGCAGCTTAGTAGCGGGAGACTTGGAGACCCAGTACTTC,TRBJ2-5,few,TRBV7-3,TRBD2
CASSPLRGGETQYF,TGTGCCAGCAGTCCCCTCCGGGGAGGAGAGACCCAGTACTTC,TRBJ2-5,NA,TRBV28,NA
CASGLNAYNEQFF,TGTGCTAGTGGTTTGAATGCGTACAATGAGCAGTTCTTC,TRBJ2-1,NA,TRBV12-5,NA
CASSLPGPSPNEQFF,TGTGCCAGCAGCCTTCCCGGGCCATCTCCGAATGAGCAGTTCTTC,TRBJ2-1,NA,TRBV5-4,NA
CASGYTGYGYTF,TGTGCCAGCGGATATACTGGGTATGGCTACACCTTC,TRBJ1-2,few,TRBV28,NA
CSATSDVGEQYF,TGCAGTGCTACATCCGACGTTGGCGAGCAGTACTTC,TRBJ2-7,few,TRBV20-1,NA
CASSKTGFTNEKLFF,TGTGCCAGCAGTAAGACAGGGTTCACTAATGAAAAACTGTTTTTT,TRBJ1-4,NA,TRBV12-3/TRBV12-4,TRBD1
CASSLLAGGPYNEQFF,TGTGCCAGCAGCTTACTAGCGGGAGGCCCGTACAATGAGCAGTTCTTC,TRBJ2-1,NA,TRBV7-3,TRBD2
CASSSVGGAPGYTF,TGTGCCAGCAGCTCCGTAGGGGGGGCTCCTGGCTACACCTTC,TRBJ1-2,few,TRBV7-9,NA
CSASHLQGQKLFF,TGCAGTGCTTCCCACTTACAGGGACAAAAACTGTTTTTT,TRBJ1-4,few,TRBV20-1,NA
CASSFGAIQREAGELFF,TGTGCCAGCAGTTTCGGGGCAATCCAGCGGGAGGCCGGGGAGCTGTTTTTT,TRBJ2-2,few,TRBV12-3/TRBV12-4,TRBD2
CSARTSVGRTDTQYF,TGCAGTGCTCGCACTAGCGTCGGTAGGACAGATACGCAGTATTTT,TRBJ2-3,few,TRBV20-1,TRBD2
CASSAYHTLTNTEAFF,TGCGCCAGCAGTGCGTACCACACGCTCACAAACACTGAAGCTTTCTTT,TRBJ1-1,few,TRBV10-2,NA
CASSLAGLAEISYNEQFF,TGTGCCAGCAGCTTAGCAGGACTAGCGGAGATCTCCTACAATGAGCAGTTCTTC,TRBJ2-1,NA,TRBV7-8,TRBD2
CSARSVTGGYDEQFF,TGCAGTGCTAGGAGCGTCACGGGAGGGTACGATGAGCAGTTCTTC,TRBJ2-1,many,TRBV20-1,TRBD2
CAISGPQGDGRYGYTF,TGTGCCATCAGTGGACCTCAGGGGGACGGGCGCTATGGCTACACCTTC,TRBJ1-2,NA,TRBV10-3,TRBD1
CASSQDLQGQETQYF,TGCGCCAGCAGCCAAGACTTACAGGGACAAGAGACCCAGTACTTC,TRBJ2-5,few,TRBV4-3,NA
CASSLRDNADTIYF,TGTGCCAGCAGTTTAAGGGACAACGCGGACACCATATATTTT,TRBJ1-3,many,TRBV12-3/TRBV12-4,NA
CASSLGGLETAFF,TGTGCCAGCAGCTTGGGGGGCCTTGAGACGGCTTTCTTT,TRBJ1-1,NA,TRBV11-2,NA
CASSLGRGKNTEAFF,TGCGCCAGCAGCCTGGGTCGGGGAAAGAACACTGAAGCTTTCTTT,TRBJ1-1,few,TRBV4-3,NA
CASSLDGAGYTF,TGTGCCAGCAGCTTAGATGGAGCTGGCTACACCTTC,TRBJ1-2,few,TRBV7-2,NA
CASSSRTVNTEAFF,TGTGCCAGCAGTTCTCGGACGGTGAACACTGAAGCTTTCTTT,TRBJ1-1,few,TRBV12-3/TRBV12-4,NA
CATSDFGLAGGPRTGELFF,TGTGCCACCAGTGATTTCGGACTAGCGGGAGGGCCTAGGACCGGGGAGCTGTTTTTT,TRBJ2-2,NA,TRBV24-1,TRBD2
CASSCLGCGFGDTQYF,TGTGCCAGCAGTTGTCTGGGGTGTGGGTTTGGAGATACGCAGTATTTT,TRBJ2-3,NA,TRBV28,NA
CASSQDMSGRSPLHF,TGCGCCAGCAGCCAAGATATGTCAGGGCGGTCACCCCTCCACTTT,TRBJ1-6,NA,TRBV4-3,NA
CASGERSYEQYF,TGTGCCAGCGGAGAGAGGTCCTACGAGCAGTACTTC,TRBJ2-7,few,TRBV12-3/TRBV12-4,NA
CSARRGGLTDTQYF,TGCAGTGCTAGGAGGGGGGGCTTAACAGATACGCAGTATTTT,TRBJ2-3,few,TRBV20-1,NA
CASSMVDFTEAFF,TGCGCCAGCAGCATGGTGGATTTCACTGAAGCTTTCTTT,TRBJ1-1,NA,TRBV5-1,NA
CASSLTGGGGTEAFF,TGTGCCAGCAGCTTAACCGGGGGCGGAGGCACTGAAGCTTTCTTT,TRBJ1-1,NA,TRBV7-3,NA
CASSLGTGTGARNTIYF,TGTGCCAGCAGCTTAGGAACCGGGACAGGGGCACGAAACACCATATATTTT,TRBJ1-3,NA,TRBV7-9,TRBD1
CASTWGGGMNTEAFF,TGCGCCAGCACCTGGGGTGGCGGGATGAACACTGAAGCTTTCTTT,TRBJ1-1,many,TRBV5-1,NA
CSARGGGAVAEAFF,TGCAGTGCTAGAGGTGGGGGGGCGGTAGCTGAAGCTTTCTTT,TRBJ1-1,few,TRBV20-1,NA